These T cell receptor beta chains were read from a single sample in a study of tumor-infiltrating lymphocytes in oesophageal squamous cell carcinoma. TCRdb fed the PCR reads into MiXCR, producing one record per CDR3 protein. The data contain around 13,000 distinct CDR3 sequences, less than 55% of them seen just once; the ten biggest clones take up 28%. What was sequenced was esophageal tumor tissue. The receptors shown here come from a female donor with esophageal squamous cell carcinoma. CDR3s include the opening cysteine and the closing phenylalanine or tryptophan. D genes are given only for firm matches. The listing skips clone size in some rows; elsewhere it reads once, few, many or a size class.

J	size	D	V	DNA	CDR3
TRBJ1-1	NA	NA	TRBV7-8	TGTGCCAGCAGCTTTTCTGGACAGCCGAACACTGAAGCTTTCTTT	CASSFSGQPNTEAFF
TRBJ2-1	few	TRBD2	TRBV10-2	TGCGCCAGCACTACAAGCGGGAATCGGTACAATGAGCAGTTCTTC	CASTTSGNRYNEQFF
TRBJ2-5	many	NA	TRBV14	TGTGCCAGCAGCCAAGAAAAAGCTAAGCAGTACTTC	CASSQEKAKQYF
TRBJ2-5	NA	TRBD2	TRBV7-2	TGTGCCAGCAGCATCGGAGGGACTAGCGGACAAGAGACCCAGTACTTC	CASSIGGTSGQETQYF
TRBJ2-7	NA	TRBD2	TRBV7-9	TGTGCCAGCAGCTTAGCTGGGACTAGCGGGTTTCAGTACGAGCAGTACTTC	CASSLAGTSGFQYEQYF
TRBJ2-1	NA	TRBD1	TRBV6-5	TGTGCCAGCAGTCTCGGACAGGGCTCACCCCTCCACTTC	CASSLGQGSPLHF
TRBJ2-3	NA	NA	TRBV7-3	TGTGCCAGCAGCTTAAGTCGAGATGATACGCAGTATTTT	CASSLSRDDTQYF
TRBJ1-5	NA	TRBD1	TRBV6-1	TGTGCCAGCAGCGACGACAGGGGAAGGGGCAATCAGCCCCGGCATTTT	CASSDDRGRGNQPRHF
TRBJ2-2	NA	NA	TRBV5-1	TGCGCCAGCAGCTTGGAGGTGGGCGGGGAGCTGTTTTTT	CASSLEVGGELFF
TRBJ2-7	NA	NA	TRBV7-9	TGTGCCAGCAGCTTATGGATATCCTACGAGCAGTACTTC	CASSLWISYEQYF
TRBJ2-1	NA	NA	TRBV5-4	TGTGCCAGCAGCCCCGTATCTGCGCGGGATAATGAGCAGTTCTTC	CASSPVSARDNEQFF
TRBJ2-7	NA	TRBD1	TRBV7-3	TGTGCCAGCAGCCAACTCGGGGACAGGGGTTACGAGCAGTACTTC	CASSQLGDRGYEQYF
TRBJ2-7	medium-sized	NA	TRBV12-3/TRBV12-4	TGTGCCAGCAGCCGGGATCAGGGACAAGGCTACGAGCAGTACTTC	CASSRDQGQGYEQYF
TRBJ2-1	NA	NA	TRBV4-2	TGTGCCAGCAGCCAAGGGGTTCAGGAGCAGTTCTTC	CASSQGVQEQFF
TRBJ2-1	NA	TRBD1	TRBV30	TGTGCCTGGAGCACGGACAGGGGCTACAATGAGCAGTTCTTC	CAWSTDRGYNEQFF
TRBJ2-1	once	NA	TRBV11-3	TGTGCCAGCAGCGCGGACACGACGCCCTCGGGGGAGCAGTTCTTC	CASSADTTPSGEQFF
TRBJ2-7	many	NA	TRBV11-2	TGTGCCAGCAGCCCCTGGGGGGACTACGAGCAGTACTTC	CASSPWGDYEQYF
TRBJ2-7	NA	NA	TRBV7-6	TGTGCCAGCAGCTCCATGATCGGCGAGCAGTACTTC	CASSSMIGEQYF
TRBJ2-2	medium-sized	NA	TRBV5-1	TGCGCCAGCAGCGTGGGGATATCTACCGGGGAGCTGTTTTTT	CASSVGISTGELFF
TRBJ2-7	few	TRBD2	TRBV7-2	TGTGCCAGCAGCCCCAAGGGCGGGAGGTTCTCCGAGCAGTACTTC	CASSPKGGRFSEQYF
TRBJ2-7	many	TRBD2	TRBV7-2	TGTGCCAGCAGCTCCGGACTAGCGGGAGCGTCTATCTCCTACGAGCAGTACTTC	CASSSGLAGASISYEQYF
TRBJ2-1	NA	TRBD2	TRBV4-2	TGTGCCAGCAGCCGGCTAGCGGGAGGTGGCTGGGAGCAGTTCTTC	CASSRLAGGGWEQFF
TRBJ2-1	few	TRBD2	TRBV7-2	TGTGCCAGCAGCTCCTCCCTGCGACTAGCGGAGACCTACAATGAGCAGTTCTTC	CASSSSLRLAETYNEQFF
TRBJ1-2	NA	NA	TRBV28	TGTGCCACCGGGTCTTCTAACTATGGCTACACCTTC	CATGSSNYGYTF
TRBJ2-5	NA	TRBD1	TRBV7-6	TGTGCCAGCAGTGGACAGGGCGGGGAGACCCAGTACTTC	CASSGQGGETQYF
TRBJ2-7	NA	TRBD2	TRBV7-2	TGTGCCAGCAGCTTAGGGTGGGAGGGCCTCTACGAGCAGTACTTC	CASSLGWEGLYEQYF
TRBJ2-1	NA	TRBD1	TRBV7-2	TGTGCCAGCAGCTTACTACAGGGGCCTACTGGTGAGCAGTTCTTC	CASSLLQGPTGEQFF
TRBJ2-5	NA	NA	TRBV6-1	TGTGCCAGCAGCGGACAGCCCGTAGAGACCCAGTACTTC	CASSGQPVETQYF
TRBJ2-7	medium-sized	TRBD2	TRBV7-2	TGTGCCAGCAGCTTAGGACAAGCGGGATTACCCTACGAGCAGTACTTC	CASSLGQAGLPYEQYF
TRBJ2-5	once	NA	TRBV20-1	TGCAGTGCTCTAGTGGGGACACTGGAGACCCAGTACTTC	CSALVGTLETQYF
TRBJ1-1	large	NA	TRBV7-3	TGTGCCAGCAGCTTAAGTGGGGGGATGAACACTGAAGCTTTCTTT	CASSLSGGMNTEAFF
TRBJ2-1	many	TRBD2	TRBV10-3	TGTGCCATCAGTGGGACTAGCGGGGGGGCCATGGATGAGCAGTTCTTC	CAISGTSGGAMDEQFF
TRBJ2-7	few	NA	TRBV6-1	TGTGCCAGCAGTTTTGGGGGGCTCTCCTACGAGCAGTACTTC	CASSFGGLSYEQYF
TRBJ1-1	many	TRBD1	TRBV11-2	TGTGCCAGCAGCAAGCGTACAGGGGGCGTTGGAACTGAAGCTTTCTTT	CASSKRTGGVGTEAFF